These T cell receptor beta chains were read from a single sample in a study of Ad26.COV2.S vaccination and SARS-CoV-2 variants. The protocol was immunoSEQ multiplex PCR, while the TCRdb copy is restricted to in-frame clones and leaves out a portion. Found here are 350,000 to 500,000 clones, around 91% of them singletons; the top ten hold around 4.2%. The specimen comprised peripheral blood, sampled in a trial of Ad26.COV2.S vaccine versus placebo. These TCRs come from a person aged 18 to 59 who received the Ad26.COV2.S COVID-19 vaccine or a placebo. Both conserved end residues are part of each CDR3. The order of the fields is V gene, J gene, D gene, clone size, CDR3 DNA, CDR3 protein. D genes are given only for firm matches. Clone size is stated in some rows and not others, as once, few, many or a class when expanded.

V gene: TRBV3-1/TRBV3-2
J gene: TRBJ1-6
D gene: NA
clone size: NA
CDR3 DNA: TGTGCCAGCAGCCAAATAGGGACCGATTCACCCCTCCACTTT
CDR3 protein: CASSQIGTDSPLHF

V gene: TRBV18
J gene: TRBJ2-2
D gene: NA
clone size: NA
CDR3 DNA: TGTGCCAGCTCACAGAGGAGCACCGGGGAGCTGTTTTTT
CDR3 protein: CASSQRSTGELFF

V gene: TRBV7-3
J gene: TRBJ2-2
D gene: NA
clone size: NA
CDR3 DNA: TGTGCCAGCAGCTTAACAAACACCGGGGAGCTGTTTTTT
CDR3 protein: CASSLTNTGELFF

V gene: TRBV28
J gene: TRBJ2-3
D gene: TRBD2
clone size: NA
CDR3 DNA: TGTGCCAGCATATACAGCGGGGGGAACACAGATACGCAGTATTTT
CDR3 protein: CASIYSGGNTDTQYF

V gene: TRBV5-6
J gene: TRBJ2-5
D gene: TRBD2
clone size: NA
CDR3 DNA: TGTGCCAGCAGCCTAATGGGGAGGGCCGGGGAGACCCAGTACTTC
CDR3 protein: CASSLMGRAGETQYF

V gene: TRBV7-9
J gene: TRBJ1-4
D gene: NA
clone size: NA
CDR3 DNA: TGTGCCAGCAGCTTAGGTATCGGAAAACTGTTTTTT
CDR3 protein: CASSLGIGKLFF

V gene: TRBV4-2
J gene: TRBJ2-7
D gene: TRBD2
clone size: NA
CDR3 DNA: TGTGCCAGCAACCCGGGGACTAGCGGGAGTGTGAACGAGCAGTACTTC
CDR3 protein: CASNPGTSGSVNEQYF

V gene: TRBV2
J gene: TRBJ2-7
D gene: TRBD2
clone size: NA
CDR3 DNA: TGTGCCAGCAGTGAAGCGCGGGGGGCGCTCGAGCAGTACTTC
CDR3 protein: CASSEARGALEQYF

V gene: TRBV6-2/TRBV6-3
J gene: TRBJ2-1
D gene: NA
clone size: few
CDR3 DNA: TGTGCCAGCAGTTATTTGGGGGTGGGCTACAATGAGCAGTTCTTC
CDR3 protein: CASSYLGVGYNEQFF

V gene: TRBV28
J gene: TRBJ2-4
D gene: NA
clone size: NA
CDR3 DNA: TGTGCCAGCAGCCGCCCCCTCCGAGGGAGCAAAAACATTCAGTACTTC
CDR3 protein: CASSRPLRGSKNIQYF

V gene: TRBV19
J gene: TRBJ2-3
D gene: NA
clone size: NA
CDR3 DNA: TGTGCCACTGCAGGGACAGATACGCAGTATTTT
CDR3 protein: CATAGTDTQYF

V gene: TRBV7-3
J gene: TRBJ2-3
D gene: TRBD2
clone size: NA
CDR3 DNA: TGTGCCAGCAGCCTGACTAGCTTTAGCACAGATACGCAGTATTTT
CDR3 protein: CASSLTSFSTDTQYF

V gene: TRBV11-2
J gene: TRBJ1-2
D gene: NA
clone size: NA
CDR3 DNA: TGTGCCAGCAGCTTAACCGCAGGTTCTGGCTACACCTTC
CDR3 protein: CASSLTAGSGYTF

V gene: TRBV19
J gene: TRBJ2-5
D gene: NA
clone size: NA
CDR3 DNA: TGTGCCAGTAGTATAGGGACATTAGAGACCCAGTACTTC
CDR3 protein: CASSIGTLETQYF

V gene: TRBV5-6
J gene: TRBJ1-2
D gene: TRBD1
clone size: NA
CDR3 DNA: TGTGCCAGCAGCGCACCGGGACAGGGTTCCTATGGCTACACCTTC
CDR3 protein: CASSAPGQGSYGYTF

V gene: TRBV2
J gene: TRBJ2-1
D gene: TRBD2
clone size: NA
CDR3 DNA: TGTGCCAGCACCAAAATGGAGACTAGCGGGAGGAACAATGAGCAGTTCTTC
CDR3 protein: CASTKMETSGRNNEQFF

V gene: TRBV6-6
J gene: TRBJ1-3
D gene: NA
clone size: NA
CDR3 DNA: TGTGCCAGCTCGGCCCAGGTACCGCCTGGAAACACCATATATTTT
CDR3 protein: CASSAQVPPGNTIYF

V gene: TRBV18
J gene: TRBJ2-1
D gene: TRBD1
clone size: NA
CDR3 DNA: TGTGCCAGCTCGCTGTCAGGGGGCTTTGAGCAGTTCTTC
CDR3 protein: CASSLSGGFEQFF

V gene: TRBV24-1
J gene: TRBJ2-5
D gene: TRBD2
clone size: NA
CDR3 DNA: TGTGCCACCAGTGATGGGGGACTAGCTGAAGAGACCCAGTACTTC
CDR3 protein: CATSDGGLAEETQYF

V gene: TRBV7-2
J gene: TRBJ2-7
D gene: NA
clone size: NA
CDR3 DNA: TGTGCCAGCAGCCTACCACAGCACCCCGACAGGACCCCCTACGAGCAGTACTTC
CDR3 protein: CASSLPQHPDRTPYEQYF

V gene: TRBV29-1
J gene: TRBJ1-2
D gene: NA
clone size: once
CDR3 DNA: TGCAGCGTTGATTTACGGAGCTATGGCTACACCTTC
CDR3 protein: CSVDLRSYGYTF

V gene: TRBV28
J gene: TRBJ2-3
D gene: TRBD2
clone size: NA
CDR3 DNA: TGTGCCAGCAGTTTAGCGGGGGATATTGGGACAGATACGCAGTATTTT
CDR3 protein: CASSLAGDIGTDTQYF

V gene: TRBV19
J gene: TRBJ1-3
D gene: NA
clone size: NA
CDR3 DNA: TGTGCCAGTAGACCCCTAGAGCCTACTGGAAACACCATATATTTT
CDR3 protein: CASRPLEPTGNTIYF

V gene: TRBV2
J gene: TRBJ1-2
D gene: TRBD1
clone size: NA
CDR3 DNA: TGTGCCAGCAGACGAGACAGGGGGCAAGGAGATGGCTACACCTTC
CDR3 protein: CASRRDRGQGDGYTF

V gene: TRBV9
J gene: TRBJ2-1
D gene: NA
clone size: NA
CDR3 DNA: TGTGCCAGCAGTGATTATGGGGGCCTCAACAATGAGCAGTTCTTC
CDR3 protein: CASSDYGGLNNEQFF

V gene: TRBV19
J gene: TRBJ2-3
D gene: NA
clone size: NA
CDR3 DNA: TGTGCCAGTAGTATATCCTGGGTAGATACGCAGTATTTT
CDR3 protein: CASSISWVDTQYF

V gene: TRBV7-9
J gene: TRBJ2-4
D gene: NA
clone size: NA
CDR3 DNA: TGTGCCAGCAGCTTAACTCTTACTAGCTCGGGGAAGGAAAACATTCAGTACTTC
CDR3 protein: CASSLTLTSSGKENIQYF

V gene: TRBV18
J gene: TRBJ2-5
D gene: NA
clone size: once
CDR3 DNA: TGTGCCAGCTCACCAGGAAAGAGGGAGTACCAAGAGACCCAGTACTTC
CDR3 protein: CASSPGKREYQETQYF

V gene: TRBV14
J gene: TRBJ2-2
D gene: TRBD2
clone size: NA
CDR3 DNA: TGTGCCAGCAGCCGTCGACTAGCGGGTGCATTTAACACCGGGGAGCTGTTTTTT
CDR3 protein: CASSRRLAGAFNTGELFF

V gene: TRBV7-2
J gene: TRBJ2-5
D gene: NA
clone size: NA
CDR3 DNA: TGTGCCACCGGACCCGGGACACTACAAGAGACCCAGTACTTC
CDR3 protein: CATGPGTLQETQYF

V gene: TRBV24-1
J gene: TRBJ1-1
D gene: NA
clone size: few
CDR3 DNA: TGTGCCACCAGTGACAGTACTGAAGCTTTCTTT
CDR3 protein: CATSDSTEAFF

V gene: TRBV6-1
J gene: TRBJ1-6
D gene: NA
clone size: NA
CDR3 DNA: TGTGCCAGCAGTGAAGCAGCGGGAACAGCTAATTCACCCCTCCACTTT
CDR3 protein: CASSEAAGTANSPLHF

V gene: TRBV29-1
J gene: TRBJ2-7
D gene: NA
clone size: NA
CDR3 DNA: TGCAGCGTTGCCCAGGGACCCGTTCGCGAGCAGTACTTC
CDR3 protein: CSVAQGPVREQYF

V gene: TRBV28
J gene: TRBJ2-1
D gene: TRBD2
clone size: NA
CDR3 DNA: TGTGCCAGCGTCGGGACTAGCGGGAGGGCGAGCTCCTACAATGAGCAGTTCTTC
CDR3 protein: CASVGTSGRASSYNEQFF

V gene: TRBV19
J gene: TRBJ2-1
D gene: TRBD2
clone size: few
CDR3 DNA: TGTGCCAGTAGTATAAGAGCGGGGGTTAGGGATGAGCAGTTCTTC
CDR3 protein: CASSIRAGVRDEQFF

V gene: TRBV18
J gene: TRBJ1-2
D gene: NA
clone size: NA
CDR3 DNA: TGTGCCAGCTCACCAAGAGAAGGGGGTCCACATTTCTATGGCTACACCTTC
CDR3 protein: CASSPREGGPHFYGYTF

V gene: TRBV28
J gene: TRBJ1-1
D gene: NA
clone size: once
CDR3 DNA: TGTGCCAGCAGCTACTCAGGAAAGTCTTTCTTT
CDR3 protein: CASSYSGKSFF

V gene: TRBV27
J gene: TRBJ1-1
D gene: NA
clone size: few
CDR3 DNA: TGTGCCAGCAGTTCCCGGGTGGGGACCACTGAAGCTTTCTTT
CDR3 protein: CASSSRVGTTEAFF

V gene: TRBV10-3
J gene: TRBJ1-5
D gene: NA
clone size: NA
CDR3 DNA: TGTGCCATCAGTGACTTCGGGGGAGGGAATCAGCCCCAGCATTTT
CDR3 protein: CAISDFGGGNQPQHF

V gene: TRBV20-1
J gene: TRBJ2-1
D gene: NA
clone size: NA
CDR3 DNA: TGCAGTGCTAGTTACGGAGGTGATGAGCAGTTCTTC
CDR3 protein: CSASYGGDEQFF

V gene: TRBV29-1
J gene: TRBJ2-4
D gene: NA
clone size: NA
CDR3 DNA: TGCAGCGCCAGAGAGACATTAGCCAAAAACATTCAGTACTTC
CDR3 protein: CSARETLAKNIQYF

V gene: TRBV18
J gene: TRBJ2-5
D gene: NA
clone size: NA
CDR3 DNA: TGTGCCAGCTCACGCCTAGCCCGTACAGGGGAGACCCAGTACTTC
CDR3 protein: CASSRLARTGETQYF

V gene: TRBV7-2
J gene: TRBJ2-7
D gene: NA
clone size: NA
CDR3 DNA: TGTGCCAGCAGCTTAGTGGGGTTGAGCTCCTACGAGCAGTACTTC
CDR3 protein: CASSLVGLSSYEQYF

V gene: TRBV5-1
J gene: TRBJ2-7
D gene: NA
clone size: NA
CDR3 DNA: TGCGCCAGCAGCTTGGATACCGGGATCCGTTCAACCCAGTACTTC
CDR3 protein: CASSLDTGIRSTQYF

V gene: TRBV7-2
J gene: TRBJ1-6
D gene: NA
clone size: NA
CDR3 DNA: TGTGCCAGCAGCTTGGACCCCGAATATTCACCCCTCCACTTT
CDR3 protein: CASSLDPEYSPLHF

V gene: TRBV30
J gene: TRBJ2-7
D gene: NA
clone size: NA
CDR3 DNA: TGTGCCTGGACCGGGACCCAAGGTTCGGCCTACGAGCAGTACTTC
CDR3 protein: CAWTGTQGSAYEQYF

V gene: TRBV5-5
J gene: TRBJ2-1
D gene: NA
clone size: NA
CDR3 DNA: TGTGCCAGCAGCGGGACTCAGTACAATGAGCAGTTCTTC
CDR3 protein: CASSGTQYNEQFF

V gene: TRBV7-8
J gene: TRBJ1-4
D gene: TRBD1
clone size: NA
CDR3 DNA: TGTGCCAGCAGCTTAGGGGCCAGGGGGCGGGAAAAACTGTTTTTT
CDR3 protein: CASSLGARGREKLFF

V gene: TRBV4-1
J gene: TRBJ1-1
D gene: NA
clone size: NA
CDR3 DNA: TGCGCCAGCAGGGACACCCAGTGGCCCATGAACACTGAAGCTTTCTTT
CDR3 protein: CASRDTQWPMNTEAFF

V gene: TRBV7-8
J gene: TRBJ2-1
D gene: TRBD2
clone size: NA
CDR3 DNA: TGTGCCAGCAGCTTAGAAGTGGACGGTGGTGTATGGACTAGCGATCACAATGAGCAGTTCTTC
CDR3 protein: CASSLEVDGGVWTSDHNEQFF

V gene: TRBV3-1/TRBV3-2
J gene: TRBJ2-7
D gene: NA
clone size: NA
CDR3 DNA: TGTGCCAGCAGCCAACCAGGGCCAATCCACGGCTCCTACGAGCAGTACTTC
CDR3 protein: CASSQPGPIHGSYEQYF